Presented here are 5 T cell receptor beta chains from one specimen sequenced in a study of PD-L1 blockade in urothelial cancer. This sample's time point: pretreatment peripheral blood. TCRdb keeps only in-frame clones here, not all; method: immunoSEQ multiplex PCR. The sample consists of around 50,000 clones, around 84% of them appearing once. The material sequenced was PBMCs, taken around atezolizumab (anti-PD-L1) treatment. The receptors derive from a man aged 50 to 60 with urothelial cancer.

CDR3 DNA: TGTGCCAGCAGTTACTTCACTGAAAACACCGGGGAGCTGTTTTTT. Amino acids: CASSYFTENTGELFF. The genes are TRBV6-5 and TRBJ2-2; D not certain. Germline V gene data show CDR1 as MNHEY and CDR2 as SVGAGI. The germline V and J ends were trimmed by 1 base and 2 bases, with 8 bases remaining between them. The CDR3 is 15 residues long.

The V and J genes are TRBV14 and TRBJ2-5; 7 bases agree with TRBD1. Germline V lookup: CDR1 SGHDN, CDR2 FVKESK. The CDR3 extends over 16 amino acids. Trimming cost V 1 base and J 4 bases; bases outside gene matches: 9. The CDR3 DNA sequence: TGTGCCAGCAGCCAAGTAACAGGGGCCTGGGGAGAGACCCAGTACTTC. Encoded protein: CASSQVTGAWGETQYF.

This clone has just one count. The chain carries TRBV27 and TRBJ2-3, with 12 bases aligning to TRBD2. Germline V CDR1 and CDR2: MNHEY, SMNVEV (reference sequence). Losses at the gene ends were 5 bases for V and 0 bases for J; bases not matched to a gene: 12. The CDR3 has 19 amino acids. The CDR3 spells CASSPQIAGTSGSTDTQYF. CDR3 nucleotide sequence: TGTGCCAGCAGTCCCCAAATAGCCGGGACTAGCGGGAGCACAGATACGCAGTATTTT.

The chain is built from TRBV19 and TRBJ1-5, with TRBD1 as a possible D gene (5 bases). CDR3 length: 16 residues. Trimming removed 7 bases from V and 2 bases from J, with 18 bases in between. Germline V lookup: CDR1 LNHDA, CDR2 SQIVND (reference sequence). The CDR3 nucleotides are TGTGCCAGTATCGGCGCGGGACCTTTGGGCAATCAGCCCCAGCATTTT. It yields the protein CASIGAGPLGNQPQHF.

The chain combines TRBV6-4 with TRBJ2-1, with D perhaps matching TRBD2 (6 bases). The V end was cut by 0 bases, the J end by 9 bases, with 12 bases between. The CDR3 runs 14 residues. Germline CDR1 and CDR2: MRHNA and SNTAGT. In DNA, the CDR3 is TGTGCCAGCAGTGACTCAGTAGGGGAGGCTGAGCAGTTCTTC. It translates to CASSDSVGEAEQFF.